This TCR beta chain was sequenced for a study of blood T cell repertoires in COVID-19. Overall study: In each case, the material was cDNA or gDNA derived from T cells, B-cell-depleted T cells, or PBMCs.

Sequencing was performed with immunoSEQ multiplex PCR; in TCRdb, only in-frame clones are kept and a portion is missing. The sample includes over 90,000 clones, more than 80% seen only once; the top ten take more than 4%. The CDR3 sequence is 15 residues long. The V end lost 0 bases, the J end lost 5 bases, and 14 bases lay between the germline ends. Per the germline V gene, CDR1 is SGHRS and CDR2 is YFSETQ. This chain links TRBV5-1 with TRBJ2-5; unclear D gene. This TCR was recovered from a man older than 75 with COVID-19, enrolled during active disease. The sample was peripheral blood. This CDR3 reads CASSLAPTTRETQYF. CDR3 in DNA: TGCGCCAGCAGCTTGGCCCCAACTACTCGGGAGACCCAGTACTTC.